A selection of T cell receptor beta chains follows, all from one sample in a study of blood T cell repertoires in COVID-19. Sequencing was performed with immunoSEQ multiplex PCR; in TCRdb, only in-frame clones are kept and a portion is missing. Here the sample spans 150,000 to 200,000 clones, around 80% being singletons. Sequencing was performed on peripheral blood. These receptors were collected from a woman aged 40 to 49 with COVID-19, enrolled during active disease. The CDR3 runs from the conserved cysteine through the conserved F or W.

TRBV7-9,TRBJ1-1,CASSHWSFF
TRBV7-9,TRBJ2-1,CASSSIKAGDEFF
TRBV29-1,TRBJ2-2,CSVPRGAGELFF
TRBV11-2,TRBJ2-7,CASSQGGYEQYF
TRBV18,TRBJ1-5,CASSPTGGQGPQHF
TRBV28,TRBJ2-1,CASRGVNEQFF
TRBV7-9,TRBJ2-5,CASSVSLETQYF
TRBV27,TRBJ1-6,CASSNGQGYSPLHF
TRBV3-1/TRBV3-2,TRBJ1-1,CASSPPSPWSSTEAFF
TRBV6-4,TRBJ1-1,CASSDSQNTEAFF
TRBV7-3,TRBJ2-1,CASSLMGASSYNEQFF
TRBV19,TRBJ2-1,CASSIDSGGYGNEQFF
TRBV11-3,TRBJ1-6,CASSQLYNSPLHF
TRBV6-4,TRBJ1-2,CASRPNSGTGLSYGYTF
TRBV14,TRBJ1-1,CASSLRRGNTEAFF
TRBV7-8,TRBJ1-5,CASSLRGQGVRQPQHF
TRBV1,TRBJ2-2,CSAGLRLAGDTGELFF
TRBV6-4,TRBJ1-2,CASSGEGTSYGYTF
TRBV5-1,TRBJ2-3,CASSLEQITDTQYF
TRBV5-1,TRBJ2-3,CASSGAGGDTDTQYF
TRBV24-1,TRBJ2-7,CATSDRRGEQYF
TRBV18,TRBJ1-1,CASSPGSGGFLNTEAFF